A selection of T cell receptor beta chains follows, all from one sample in a study of T cell responses to AZD1222 COVID-19 vaccine. Method: immunoSEQ multiplex PCR; TCRdb's copy keeps in-frame clones and lacks some. The sample has about 160,000 clones; 90% to 95% are singletons. The source was peripheral blood, collected on day 0 of AZD1222 vaccination. The receptors were gathered from an adult in good health. The CDR3 runs from the conserved cysteine through the conserved F or W. Fields, in order: V gene, clone size, D gene, J gene, CDR3 protein, CDR3 DNA. A D gene is named only where the DNA matches it firmly. Clone size is given for some rows only: seen once, a few or many times, or a class if the clone is expanded.

v_call: TRBV6-5
clone_size: -
d_call: -
j_call: TRBJ2-3
cdr3_aa: CASSSGATDTQYF
cdr3_nt: TGTGCCAGCAGTTCTGGGGCCACAGATACGCAGTATTTT

v_call: TRBV29-1
clone_size: -
d_call: -
j_call: TRBJ1-1
cdr3_aa: CSAKVSGVEAFF
cdr3_nt: TGCAGCGCCAAAGTTTCCGGGGTTGAAGCTTTCTTT

v_call: TRBV4-3
clone_size: -
d_call: -
j_call: TRBJ2-1
cdr3_aa: CASSQEVTGFNEQFF
cdr3_nt: TGCGCCAGCAGCCAAGAGGTAACAGGGTTTAATGAGCAGTTCTTC

v_call: TRBV6-6
clone_size: -
d_call: -
j_call: TRBJ1-6
cdr3_aa: CASSYSSDSANSPLHF
cdr3_nt: TGTGCCAGCAGTTACTCGAGCGACAGCGCTAATTCACCCCTCCACTTT

v_call: TRBV19
clone_size: -
d_call: -
j_call: TRBJ1-6
cdr3_aa: CASSIVAWNSPLHF
cdr3_nt: TGTGCCAGTAGTATAGTGGCGTGGAATTCACCCCTCCACTTT

v_call: TRBV6-2/TRBV6-3
clone_size: -
d_call: -
j_call: TRBJ2-7
cdr3_aa: CASSYLPDYEQYF
cdr3_nt: TGTGCCAGCAGTTACTTGCCAGACTACGAGCAGTACTTC

v_call: TRBV4-3
clone_size: -
d_call: -
j_call: TRBJ2-7
cdr3_aa: CASSQESSSYEQYF
cdr3_nt: TGCGCCAGCAGCCAAGAATCGAGCTCCTACGAGCAGTACTTC

v_call: TRBV7-9
clone_size: -
d_call: -
j_call: TRBJ2-1
cdr3_aa: CASSPSTSHEQFF
cdr3_nt: TGTGCCAGCAGCCCATCGACTTCGCATGAGCAGTTCTTC

v_call: TRBV7-2
clone_size: -
d_call: TRBD1
j_call: TRBJ2-1
cdr3_aa: CASSGQGLYNEQFF
cdr3_nt: TGTGCCAGCAGCGGACAGGGACTCTACAATGAGCAGTTCTTC

v_call: TRBV27
clone_size: -
d_call: -
j_call: TRBJ1-5
cdr3_aa: CASSVGYSNQPQHF
cdr3_nt: TGTGCCAGCAGTGTAGGGTATAGCAATCAGCCCCAGCATTTT

v_call: TRBV7-2
clone_size: -
d_call: -
j_call: TRBJ1-5
cdr3_aa: CASSSTVGQPQHF
cdr3_nt: TGTGCCAGCAGCTCGACGGTGGGTCAGCCCCAGCATTTT

v_call: TRBV5-5
clone_size: -
d_call: -
j_call: TRBJ1-1
cdr3_aa: CASSLGPGGNTEAFF
cdr3_nt: TGTGCCAGCAGCTTGGGGCCCGGGGGGAACACTGAAGCTTTCTTT

v_call: TRBV19
clone_size: -
d_call: -
j_call: TRBJ1-5
cdr3_aa: CASRVGTHSNQPQHF
cdr3_nt: TGTGCCAGTAGGGTAGGGACACATAGCAATCAGCCCCAGCATTTT

v_call: TRBV27
clone_size: -
d_call: -
j_call: TRBJ1-5
cdr3_aa: CASSLLGSVSNQPQHF
cdr3_nt: TGTGCCAGCAGTTTATTAGGATCCGTTAGCAATCAGCCCCAGCATTTT

v_call: TRBV3-1/TRBV3-2
clone_size: -
d_call: -
j_call: TRBJ1-4
cdr3_aa: CASSQAPGGNEKLFF
cdr3_nt: TGTGCCAGCAGCCAAGCCCCGGGGGGAAATGAAAAACTGTTTTTT

v_call: TRBV27
clone_size: -
d_call: -
j_call: TRBJ1-2
cdr3_aa: CASSPNPGGVNGYTF
cdr3_nt: TGTGCCAGCAGTCCCAATCCGGGGGGCGTAAATGGCTACACCTTC

v_call: TRBV28
clone_size: -
d_call: -
j_call: TRBJ1-6
cdr3_aa: CASSRSSGQPALHF
cdr3_nt: TGTGCCAGCAGCCGAAGCTCTGGACAGCCAGCCCTCCACTTT

v_call: TRBV30
clone_size: -
d_call: -
j_call: TRBJ1-3
cdr3_aa: CAWTLASGNTIYF
cdr3_nt: TGTGCCTGGACTCTCGCCTCTGGAAACACCATATATTTT

v_call: TRBV18
clone_size: -
d_call: -
j_call: TRBJ2-3
cdr3_aa: CASSPGRSMDTQYF
cdr3_nt: TGTGCCAGCTCACCAGGGCGGTCTATGGATACGCAGTATTTT

v_call: TRBV7-9
clone_size: -
d_call: -
j_call: TRBJ2-7
cdr3_aa: CASTGGGQSYEQYF
cdr3_nt: TGTGCCAGCACTGGAGGGGGACAGTCCTACGAGCAGTACTTC

v_call: TRBV7-2
clone_size: -
d_call: -
j_call: TRBJ1-3
cdr3_aa: CASTLGLQGNTIYF
cdr3_nt: TGTGCCAGCACCCTTGGGCTTCAGGGAAACACCATATATTTT

v_call: TRBV7-2
clone_size: -
d_call: TRBD2
j_call: TRBJ2-7
cdr3_aa: CASSLSGGEPYEQYF
cdr3_nt: TGTGCCAGCAGCTTAAGCGGGGGTGAGCCCTACGAGCAGTACTTC

v_call: TRBV5-5
clone_size: -
d_call: -
j_call: TRBJ1-6
cdr3_aa: CASSLRGVGSPLHF
cdr3_nt: TGTGCCAGCAGCTTGCGGGGGGTTGGCTCACCCCTCCACTTT

v_call: TRBV14
clone_size: -
d_call: TRBD2
j_call: TRBJ2-1
cdr3_aa: CASSYQTSGRVHEQFF
cdr3_nt: TGTGCCAGCAGCTACCAGACTAGCGGGAGAGTTCATGAGCAGTTCTTC

v_call: TRBV4-3
clone_size: -
d_call: TRBD2
j_call: TRBJ2-1
cdr3_aa: CASSQEAGGRKNEQFF
cdr3_nt: TGCGCCAGCAGCCAAGAGGCGGGAGGGAGGAAAAATGAGCAGTTCTTC

v_call: TRBV4-3
clone_size: -
d_call: -
j_call: TRBJ1-2
cdr3_aa: CASSQDQPRASYGYTF
cdr3_nt: TGCGCCAGCAGCCAAGATCAGCCGCGGGCCTCATATGGCTACACCTTC

v_call: TRBV5-1
clone_size: once
d_call: TRBD2
j_call: TRBJ2-7
cdr3_aa: CASSLEGSGKRGFEQYF
cdr3_nt: TGCGCCAGCAGCTTGGAAGGGTCTGGGAAGCGGGGGTTCGAGCAGTACTTC

v_call: TRBV6-2/TRBV6-3
clone_size: -
d_call: -
j_call: TRBJ1-2
cdr3_aa: CASSYSTGRYGYTF
cdr3_nt: TGTGCCAGCAGTTACTCGACAGGCCGCTATGGCTACACCTTC

v_call: TRBV2
clone_size: -
d_call: TRBD1
j_call: TRBJ1-4
cdr3_aa: CASRRQGKEKLFF
cdr3_nt: TGTGCCAGCAGGCGACAGGGGAAGGAAAAACTGTTTTTT

v_call: TRBV5-6
clone_size: -
d_call: -
j_call: TRBJ2-5
cdr3_aa: CASSFRQLQETQYF
cdr3_nt: TGTGCCAGCAGCTTCAGACAGCTCCAAGAGACCCAGTACTTC

v_call: TRBV4-1
clone_size: -
d_call: TRBD2
j_call: TRBJ2-3
cdr3_aa: CASSQGLAGLSDTQYF
cdr3_nt: TGCGCCAGCAGCCAAGGGCTAGCGGGGTTGTCAGATACGCAGTATTTT

v_call: TRBV19
clone_size: -
d_call: -
j_call: TRBJ2-7
cdr3_aa: CASSIYGWSSYEQYF
cdr3_nt: TGTGCCAGTAGTATATACGGGTGGAGCTCCTACGAGCAGTACTTC

v_call: TRBV6-1
clone_size: -
d_call: -
j_call: TRBJ2-7
cdr3_aa: CASSEGRVQYF
cdr3_nt: TGTGCCAGCAGTGAGGGTCGTGTGCAGTACTTC

v_call: TRBV5-5
clone_size: -
d_call: -
j_call: TRBJ2-3
cdr3_aa: CASSSPQGLLDTQYF
cdr3_nt: TGTGCCAGCAGCTCCCCCCAGGGCTTATTAGATACGCAGTATTTT

v_call: TRBV6-6
clone_size: -
d_call: -
j_call: TRBJ1-2
cdr3_aa: CAIWEGVLDYGYTF
cdr3_nt: TGTGCCATCTGGGAGGGGGTTTTAGACTATGGCTACACCTTC

v_call: TRBV6-2/TRBV6-3
clone_size: -
d_call: -
j_call: TRBJ1-1
cdr3_aa: CASSRFAGKNTEAFF
cdr3_nt: TGTGCCAGCAGTAGGTTCGCAGGCAAGAACACTGAAGCTTTCTTT

v_call: TRBV4-1
clone_size: few
d_call: -
j_call: TRBJ1-5
cdr3_aa: CASSQVGGRARNQPQHF
cdr3_nt: TGCGCCAGCAGCCAAGTTGGCGGCAGGGCCCGCAATCAGCCCCAGCATTTT

v_call: TRBV6-1
clone_size: -
d_call: TRBD2
j_call: TRBJ2-7
cdr3_aa: CASSEGRGGASYEQYF
cdr3_nt: TGTGCCAGCAGTGAAGGCCGCGGGGGGGCGTCCTACGAGCAGTACTTC

v_call: TRBV9
clone_size: -
d_call: -
j_call: TRBJ1-1
cdr3_aa: CASSVAPENTEAFF
cdr3_nt: TGTGCCAGCAGCGTAGCTCCAGAGAACACTGAAGCTTTCTTT

v_call: TRBV7-9
clone_size: -
d_call: TRBD1
j_call: TRBJ1-1
cdr3_aa: CASSYYRGLPKNTEAFF
cdr3_nt: TGTGCCAGCAGCTACTACAGGGGCCTTCCAAAGAACACTGAAGCTTTCTTT

v_call: TRBV15
clone_size: -
d_call: -
j_call: TRBJ1-1
cdr3_aa: CATSGRRGATEAFF
cdr3_nt: TGTGCCACCAGCGGCCGACGAGGGGCCACTGAAGCTTTCTTT